This is a list of T cell receptor beta chains from one sample in a study of identical twins. TCRdb re-called the 5' RACE reads with MiXCR, one entry per CDR3 protein. The sample comprises roughly 350,000 distinct CDR3 sequences, roughly 12% of which are singletons, and roughly 7.8% rests with the top ten. Separately, the same data were catalogued under a study of yellow fever vaccine responses in identical twins.

The sample was CD8+ T cells sorted from blood. These TCRs come from a woman in her late teens or twenties in good health. The CDR3 runs from the conserved cysteine through the conserved F or W. The D gene is left open where the match is weak. Not every row has a clone size; where given, it reads once, few, many or a size class.

v_call,clone_size,j_call,cdr3_length,d_call,cdr3_aa,cdr3_nt
TRBV2,.,TRBJ2-1,15,.,CASSSNWRASEEQFF,TGTGCCAGCAGCTCTAATTGGAGGGCCTCAGAGGAGCAGTTCTTC
TRBV6-1,.,TRBJ2-1,15,TRBD2,CASSLAGVAYNEQFF,TGTGCCAGCAGCCTAGCGGGGGTCGCCTACAATGAGCAGTTCTTC
TRBV14,few,TRBJ2-6,16,.,CASSQKGLSGANVLTF,TGTGCCAGCAGCCAGAAGGGCCTATCTGGGGCCAACGTCCTGACTTTC
TRBV28,few,TRBJ2-7,15,TRBD1,CASTSRGTGVGEQYF,TGTGCCAGCACCAGTAGGGGGACAGGGGTTGGAGAGCAGTACTTC
TRBV7-8,.,TRBJ2-3,19,TRBD2,CASSFPLNGLAEFTDTQYF,TGTGCCAGCAGCTTTCCTCTTAATGGACTAGCGGAATTCACAGATACGCAGTATTTT
TRBV15,few,TRBJ2-2,14,.,CATSSSSSSGELFF,TGTGCCACCAGCTCCTCTAGCTCCAGCGGGGAGCTGTTTTTT
TRBV5-1,few,TRBJ2-5,20,TRBD2,CASSSSSGQKTSGNEKTQYF,TGCGCCAGCAGCTCCTCATCGGGACAGAAGACTAGCGGGAATGAGAAGACCCAGTACTTC
TRBV15,.,TRBJ1-1,13,TRBD1,CATQDRELTEAFF,TGTGCCACCCAGGACAGGGAGTTAACTGAAGCTTTCTTT
TRBV7-8,.,TRBJ2-5,15,TRBD2,CASSLERELGETQYF,TGTGCCAGCAGCTTAGAGCGGGAGTTGGGAGAGACCCAGTACTTC
TRBV15,.,TRBJ1-1,15,TRBD1,CATSRVEGAGTEAFF,TGTGCCACCAGCAGAGTTGAGGGGGCGGGCACTGAAGCTTTCTTT
TRBV5-1,.,TRBJ2-1,21,TRBD1,CASSLAVGQGRPFGICDEQFF,TGCGCCAGCAGCTTGGCCGTCGGACAGGGCCGCCCATTCGGGATTTGTGATGAGCAGTTCTTC
TRBV13,few,TRBJ1-1,15,.,CASSSSGYMNTEAFF,TGTGCCAGCAGCTCCTCAGGGTATATGAACACTGAAGCTTTCTTT
TRBV14,few,TRBJ2-1,11,.,CASSQVTGQFF,TGTGCCAGCAGCCAAGTAACAGGGCAGTTCTTC
TRBV15,few,TRBJ1-5,16,.,CATSSQGPYSNQPQHF,TGTGCCACCAGCAGTCAGGGGCCGTATAGCAATCAGCCCCAGCATTTT
TRBV4-2,few,TRBJ2-1,17,.,CASSQDFFSVSYNEQFF,TGTGCCAGCAGCCAAGATTTTTTCTCGGTCTCCTACAATGAGCAGTTCTTC
TRBV7-9,many,TRBJ1-1,13,.,CASSVEVGTEAFF,TGTGCCAGCAGCGTAGAGGTGGGCACTGAAGCTTTCTTT
TRBV4-1,few,TRBJ1-1,14,.,CASSQRGLHTGAFF,TGCGCCAGCAGCCAGAGGGGACTTCATACCGGGGCTTTCTTT
TRBV4-1,once,TRBJ2-7,16,TRBD1,CASSETGTGAHYEQYF,TGCGCCAGCAGCGAAACAGGGACAGGGGCCCACTACGAGCAGTACTTC
TRBV5-1,many,TRBJ2-5,17,TRBD1,CASSLAVRDRHQETQYF,TGCGCCAGCAGCTTGGCCGTCCGGGACAGGCACCAAGAGACCCAGTACTTC
TRBV11-2,.,TRBJ2-1,18,TRBD2,CASSDTWARGRAGNEQFF,TGTGCCAGCAGCGACACGTGGGCTCGCGGGAGGGCCGGAAATGAGCAGTTCTTC
TRBV2,.,TRBJ1-3,17,.,CASRGGRYKWSGNTIYF,TGTGCCAGCAGAGGGGGACGCTACAAGTGGTCTGGAAACACCATATATTTT
TRBV6-2/TRBV6-3,.,TRBJ2-1,16,TRBD2,CASSYHATSGSYEQFF,TGTGCCAGCAGCTACCATGCCACTAGCGGGAGCTATGAGCAGTTCTTC
TRBV19,.,TRBJ2-5,16,.,CASAIQDGTNQETQYF,TGTGCCAGCGCAATCCAGGACGGAACTAACCAAGAGACCCAGTACTTC
TRBV5-1,.,TRBJ2-7,15,.,CASSLDFTPSYEQYF,TGCGCCAGCAGCTTGGATTTCACTCCCTCCTACGAGCAGTACTTC
TRBV9,few,TRBJ2-5,15,.,CASSVEGGLGETQYF,TGTGCCAGCAGCGTAGAAGGGGGGCTGGGAGAGACCCAGTACTTC
TRBV7-8,.,TRBJ2-7,14,.,CASSRLEGSDEQYF,TGTGCCAGCAGTCGACTTGAGGGGTCTGACGAGCAGTACTTC
TRBV25-1,few,TRBJ2-2,16,TRBD2,CASSRLAGEAPGELFF,TGTGCCAGCAGTCGACTAGCGGGAGAGGCTCCCGGGGAGCTGTTTTTT
TRBV10-3,few,TRBJ2-1,16,TRBD2,CAISDPGTSVGNEQFF,TGTGCCATCAGTGACCCAGGGACTAGCGTGGGCAATGAGCAGTTCTTC
TRBV11-2,few,TRBJ2-1,14,TRBD2,CASSLWGTSDEQFF,TGTGCCAGCAGCTTATGGGGGACTAGCGATGAGCAGTTCTTC
TRBV29-1,many,TRBJ2-1,15,.,CSVEPSEGAYNEQFF,TGCAGCGTTGAGCCCTCGGAGGGGGCCTACAATGAGCAGTTCTTC
TRBV6-4,.,TRBJ2-3,13,.,CASSDLGTDTQYF,TGTGCCAGCAGTGACTTGGGGACAGATACGCAGTATTTT
TRBV6-1,.,TRBJ2-7,14,TRBD2,CASSPGLALGEQYF,TGTGCCAGCAGCCCCGGACTAGCATTAGGCGAGCAGTACTTC
TRBV7-8,many,TRBJ2-7,16,.,CASSLATGGLAYEQYF,TGTGCCAGCAGCTTAGCTACTGGGGGTCTGGCCTACGAGCAGTACTTC
TRBV4-1,few,TRBJ2-2,13,.,CASSQDRTGELFF,TGCGCCAGCAGCCAAGATAGGACCGGGGAGCTGTTTTTT
TRBV12-3/TRBV12-4,few,TRBJ2-3,14,.,CASSPPNAADTQYF,TGTGCCAGCAGCCCCCCTAACGCCGCAGATACGCAGTATTTT
TRBV9,.,TRBJ2-7,13,.,CASSPGGYYEQYF,TGTGCCAGCAGCCCCGGTGGCTACTACGAGCAGTACTTC
TRBV6-1,.,TRBJ2-1,14,.,CASSDESFIDEQFF,TGTGCCAGCAGTGATGAGAGCTTCATCGATGAGCAGTTCTTC
TRBV5-1,many,TRBJ2-7,14,.,CASSPSFSSYEQYF,TGCGCCAGCAGCCCCAGTTTTAGCTCTTACGAGCAGTACTTC
TRBV28,.,TRBJ2-7,16,TRBD1,CASRPRTGDPSYEQYF,TGTGCCAGCAGACCCCGGACAGGAGACCCCTCCTACGAGCAGTACTTC
TRBV20-1,.,TRBJ2-3,15,.,CSASGAPQGTDTQYF,TGCAGTGCTAGTGGGGCTCCTCAGGGCACAGATACGCAGTATTTT
TRBV12-3/TRBV12-4,few,TRBJ1-1,14,.,CASKRKESNTEAFF,TGTGCCAGCAAACGGAAGGAATCGAACACTGAAGCTTTCTTT
TRBV7-9,few,TRBJ2-3,13,.,CASSSEGPDTQYF,TGTGCCAGCAGCTCCGAGGGGCCAGATACGCAGTATTTT
TRBV29-1,many,TRBJ2-1,11,.,CSVEDYNEQFF,TGCAGCGTTGAAGACTACAATGAGCAGTTCTTC
TRBV20-1,few,TRBJ2-1,14,TRBD2,CSARILAGGDEQFF,TGCAGTGCTAGAATACTAGCGGGGGGCGATGAGCAGTTCTTC
TRBV10-3,.,TRBJ2-3,16,TRBD2,CAISEVIAGGTDTQYF,TGTGCCATCAGTGAAGTAATAGCGGGGGGGACAGATACGCAGTATTTT
TRBV20-1,.,TRBJ2-7,13,TRBD2,CSAKGLAGYEQYF,TGCAGTGCTAAGGGACTAGCGGGGTACGAGCAGTACTTC
TRBV15,.,TRBJ1-1,10,TRBD1,CATGQNEAFF,TGTGCCACGGGACAGAATGAAGCTTTCTTT
TRBV6-1,few,TRBJ1-1,14,.,CASSATGAYTEAFF,TGTGCCAGCAGTGCTACAGGAGCTTACACTGAAGCTTTCTTT
TRBV4-2,few,TRBJ2-2,15,TRBD2,CASLPGLAETGELFF,TGTGCCAGCTTACCGGGACTAGCGGAAACCGGGGAGCTGTTTTTT